The present T cell receptor beta chain was sequenced within a study of PD-1 blockade in mismatch repair-deficient tumors. This CDR3 region has 13 residues. The germline V gene encodes CDR1 SNHLY and CDR2 FYNNEI. Trimming took off 6 bases at V and 3 bases at J, with 11 bases between the two ends. Repertoires were generated with immunoSEQ multiplex PCR, while TCRdb's copy carries only in-frame clones and drops some. Found here are 38,000 or so clones, about 85% of them singletons; the top ten hold under 4%. Here the sequenced sample was peripheral blood, taken roughly 76 weeks after starting pembrolizumab. The chain joins TRBV2 to TRBJ1-1; D is ambiguous. The sequence was obtained from an adult with mismatch repair-deficient cancer. The CDR3 region is CASRIFEDTEAFF. CDR3 in DNA: TGTGCCAGCAGGATTTTTGAAGACACTGAAGCTTTCTTT.